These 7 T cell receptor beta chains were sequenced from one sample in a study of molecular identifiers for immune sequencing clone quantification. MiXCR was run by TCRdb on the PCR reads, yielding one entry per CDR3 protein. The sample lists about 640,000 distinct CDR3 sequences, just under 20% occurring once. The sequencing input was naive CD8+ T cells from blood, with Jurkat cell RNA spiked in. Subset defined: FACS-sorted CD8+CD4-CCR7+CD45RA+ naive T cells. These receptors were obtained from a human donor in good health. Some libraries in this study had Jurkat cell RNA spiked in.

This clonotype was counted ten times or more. The CDR3 sequence: CASSSGARGEQYF. Written as DNA, the CDR3 is TGTGCCAGCAGCTCTGGGGCGAGGGGCGAGCAGTACTTC. The chain uses TRBV7-9 and TRBJ2-7; the D call may be TRBD1 or TRBD2 (5 bases each). The CDR3 loop spans 13 amino acids. V was clipped by 4 bases and J by 6 bases, with 13 bases between them. Per germline, CDR1 SEHNR and CDR2 FQNEAQ (reference sequence).

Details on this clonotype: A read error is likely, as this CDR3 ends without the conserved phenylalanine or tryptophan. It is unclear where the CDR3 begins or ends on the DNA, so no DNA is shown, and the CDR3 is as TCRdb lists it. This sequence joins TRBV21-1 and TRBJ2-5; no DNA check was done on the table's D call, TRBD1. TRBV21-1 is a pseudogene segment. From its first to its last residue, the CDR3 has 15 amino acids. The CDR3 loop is CASSPTTGHQETQYL.

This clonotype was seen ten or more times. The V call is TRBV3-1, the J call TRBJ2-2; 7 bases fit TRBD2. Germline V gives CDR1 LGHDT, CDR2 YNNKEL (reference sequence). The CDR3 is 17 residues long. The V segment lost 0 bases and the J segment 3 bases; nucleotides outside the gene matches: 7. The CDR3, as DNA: TGTGCCAGCAGCCAAGATACGGCACTAGCGCACACCGGGGAGCTGTTTTTT. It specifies CASSQDTALAHTGELFF.

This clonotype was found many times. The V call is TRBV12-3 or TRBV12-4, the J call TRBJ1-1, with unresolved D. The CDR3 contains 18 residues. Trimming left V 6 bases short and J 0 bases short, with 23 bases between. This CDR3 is CASRGPGRKGRMNTEAFF. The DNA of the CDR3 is TGTGCCAGCAGAGGGCCGGGTCGGAAAGGTCGGATGAACACTGAAGCTTTCTTT.

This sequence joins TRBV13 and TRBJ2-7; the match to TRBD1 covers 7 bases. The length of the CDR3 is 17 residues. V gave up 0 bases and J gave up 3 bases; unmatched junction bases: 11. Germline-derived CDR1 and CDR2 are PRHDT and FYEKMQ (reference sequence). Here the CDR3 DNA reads TGTGCCAGCAGCTTAGGCCTAGGCCAGGGGGATTTCTACGAGCAGTACTTC. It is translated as CASSLGLGQGDFYEQYF.

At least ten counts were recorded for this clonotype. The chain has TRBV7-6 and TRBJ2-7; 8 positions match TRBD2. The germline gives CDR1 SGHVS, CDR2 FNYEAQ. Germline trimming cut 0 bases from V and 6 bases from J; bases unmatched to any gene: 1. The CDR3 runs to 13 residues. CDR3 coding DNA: TGTGCCAGCAGCTTAGCGGCGGGAGGCGAGCAGTACTTC. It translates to CASSLAAGGEQYF.

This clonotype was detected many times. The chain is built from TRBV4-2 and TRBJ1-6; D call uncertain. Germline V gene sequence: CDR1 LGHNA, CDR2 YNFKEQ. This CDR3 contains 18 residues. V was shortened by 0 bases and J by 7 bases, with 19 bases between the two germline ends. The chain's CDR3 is CASSQDGPGLGYNSPLHF. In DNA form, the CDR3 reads TGTGCCAGCAGCCAAGATGGGCCGGGGTTGGGTTACAATTCACCCCTCCACTTT.